Below, 14 T cell receptor beta chains from the same sample are listed, as sequenced in a study of T cells in Graves' hyperthyroidism and ophthalmopathy. Amplified regions were TCR beta CDR3 sequences from RNA transcripts. Using the HTBI primer set, a first-round RT-PCR was run on the TCR CDR3. Via MiXCR, TCRdb re-called the multiplex PCR reads, giving one row per CDR3 protein. Of hundreds of thousands of distinct CDR3 sequences in the sample, 15% to 19% were seen once. The sequenced sample consisted of blood. These receptors were obtained from a woman under 30 with Graves' hyperthyroidism.

This clonotype has only a few counts. The V and J genes are TRBV18 and TRBJ1-4; D may be TRBD1 (5 bases). V was cut by 6 bases and J by 8 bases, with 16 bases left in between. Germline assignment: CDR1 KGHSH and CDR2 LQKENI. CDR3 length: 14 residues. CDR3 residues: CASSSGTTTEKLFF. The CDR3, as DNA: TGTGCCAGCTCTTCCGGGACGACAACCGAAAAACTGTTTTTT.

This clonotype was found a few times. The V call is TRBV4-3, the J call TRBJ2-7; 7 nucleotides match TRBD1. The V and J ends lost 0 bases and 3 bases, in that order; junction bases with no gene match: 5. Germline loops: CDR1 LGHNA, CDR2 YSLEER. The CDR3 spans 15 residues. This chain's CDR3 is CASSQDLTGYYEQYF. The DNA for the CDR3 is TGCGCCAGCAGCCAAGATCTGACAGGGTACTACGAGCAGTACTTC.

This clonotype was counted many times. The chain uses TRBV11-2 and TRBJ2-7; D remains ambiguous. Germline V gene sequence: CDR1 SGHAT, CDR2 FQNNGV. V was clipped by 0 bases and J by 3 bases, with 12 bases between them. The CDR3 covers 15 residues. The CDR3 region is CASSLDTIVYYEQYF. As DNA, the CDR3 is TGTGCCAGCAGCTTAGACACCATCGTCTACTACGAGCAGTACTTC.

This clonotype was observed at least ten times. The rearrangement uses TRBV18 and TRBJ2-7, with TRBD1 as a possible D gene (8 bases). Germline lookup yields CDR1 KGHSH and CDR2 LQKENI. Trimming pared 3 bases from V and 3 bases from J, leaving 12 bases between. The length of the CDR3 is 14 residues. In nucleotides, the CDR3 is TGTGCCAGCTCACCCACAGGGGGGGGCTACGAGCAGTACTTC. Translating it yields CASSPTGGGYEQYF.

The chain carries TRBV24-1 and TRBJ2-7, with TRBD1 identical over 8 bases. The CDR3 runs to 15 residues. Per germline, CDR1 KGHDR and CDR2 SFDVKD. The junction had 6 bases not matched to a gene; V was cut back by 4 bases and J by 2 bases. Here the CDR3 reads CATSDPSDRAYEQYF. CDR3 DNA: TGTGCCACCAGTGACCCTTCGGACAGGGCCTACGAGCAGTACTTC.

CDR3 loop: CASSRDFSRNEQYF. DNA for the CDR3: TGTGCCAGCAGTCGGGACTTTTCTCGGAACGAGCAGTACTTC. This chain joins TRBV6-1 and TRBJ2-7, with a possible D match to TRBD2 (6 bases). Trimming removed 5 bases at V and 5 bases at J, with 16 bases between. The CDR3 is 14 amino acids. Germline loops: CDR1 MNHNS, CDR2 SASEGT.

The V and J genes are TRBV4-2 and TRBJ2-1; maybe TRBD2 (6 bases). The CDR3 sequence is 17 residues long. Germline V gives CDR1 LGHNA, CDR2 YNFKEQ. V was shortened by 2 bases and J by 4 bases, with 18 bases between the two germline ends. The CDR3 DNA reads TGTGCCAGCAGCCAAAGAGTTGGACTAAACCAATACAATGAGCAGTTCTTC. Amino acid sequence: CASSQRVGLNQYNEQFF.

This clonotype has a count of ten or more. This sequence joins TRBV20-1 and TRBJ1-4, with D possibly being TRBD1 (6 bases). CDR3 length equals 13 residues. V lost 6 bases and J lost 5, with 13 bases in between. Germline lookup yields CDR1 DFQATT and CDR2 SNEGSKA (reference sequence). For the CDR3, the DNA is TGCAGTGCACGGGACACCAACAATGAAAAACTGTTTTTT. The encoded protein is CSARDTNNEKLFF.

This clonotype has at least ten counts. The chain combines TRBV12-3 or TRBV12-4 with TRBJ2-7; 9 bases line up with TRBD2. CDR3 length: 13 residues. V dropped 2 bases and J dropped 5; count of bases not matched to a gene: 1. The CDR3 is CASSLSGGNEQYF. CDR3 bases: TGTGCCAGCAGTTTAAGCGGGGGGAACGAGCAGTACTTC.

The gene calls are TRBV6-1 and TRBJ2-2; D not resolved. The CDR3 is made up of 14 amino acids. In germline, CDR1 is MNHNS, CDR2 SASEGT. Trimming took off 7 bases at V and 5 bases at J, with 14 bases between the two ends. CDR3 sequence (DNA): TGTGCCAGCACCGACCACGGAGAAACCGGGGAGCTGTTTTTT. Its translation: CASTDHGETGELFF.

A few counts support this clonotype. V is TRBV11-2 and J is TRBJ2-7; perhaps TRBD1 as D (8 bases). The CDR3 is made up of 18 amino acids. CDR1 is SGHAT and CDR2 is FQNNGV in the germline V gene. V lost 5 bases and J 4 bases, leaving 27 bases between the germline ends. CDR3: CASSPSNRGRGVRYEQYF. DNA for the CDR3: TGTGCCAGCAGCCCTTCGAACAGGGGGAGGGGGGTGAGATACGAGCAGTACTTC.

In its sample, this clonotype was seen many times. The chain uses TRBV5-1 and TRBJ2-3; D not resolved. V was pared by 0 bases and J by 7 bases, with 6 bases between. The V gene's germline CDR1 is SGHRS and CDR2 YFSETQ. The CDR3 spans 12 residues. CDR3 DNA sequence: TGCGCCAGCAGCTTGGATGGGTATACGCAGTATTTT. Translating gives CASSLDGYTQYF.

This chain links TRBV4-1 with TRBJ1-5; D uncertain. The CDR3 is made up of 15 amino acids. Germline lookup yields CDR1 MGHRA and CDR2 YSYEKL. Deletions cut 1 base from V and 7 bases from J, with 14 bases between. CDR3 amino acids: CASSQGQLLGQPQHF. The CDR3 DNA is TGCGCCAGCAGCCAAGGGCAGCTTCTTGGGCAGCCCCAGCATTTT.

This clonotype was seen many times. This chain links TRBV5-1 with TRBJ1-2; D uncertain. The CDR3 sequence is 14 residues long. The V end was cut by 4 bases, the J end by 4 bases, with 14 bases between. In germline, CDR1 is SGHRS, CDR2 YFSETQ. CDR3 protein: CASSAAGLVYGYTF. The CDR3 DNA reads as TGCGCCAGCAGCGCGGCGGGATTAGTCTATGGCTACACCTTC.